This T cell receptor beta chain comes out of a study of T cells in Graves' hyperthyroidism and ophthalmopathy. Study details: Initial diagnosis, before any treatment, was when peripheral blood was collected.

This clonotype showed up many times. The V segment lost 3 bases and the J segment 3 bases; nucleotides outside the gene matches: 6. The germline CDR1 and CDR2 sequences are KGHDR and SFDVKD. The CDR3 loop spans 16 amino acids. RNA transcripts served as the template for amplifying TCR beta CDR3 regions. Researchers ran a first-round RT-PCR on the TCR CDR3 using the HTBI primer set. TCRdb used MiXCR to reprocess the multiplex PCR reads, holding one entry per CDR3 protein. The data show over 400,000 distinct CDR3 sequences, approximately 14% seen once. Each ophthalmopathy patient scored at least 3 on the Clinical Activity Score and at least 4 on NOSPECS grade, with duration under 3 months.

The receptor was derived from a man aged 18 to 29 with Graves' ophthalmopathy. The chain combines TRBV24-1 with TRBJ2-7, with 11 nucleotides matching TRBD1. The material sequenced was blood. Here the CDR3 DNA reads TGTGCCACCAGTGATCTCCGGGACAGGGGGATCTACGAGCAGTACTTC. Its translation is CATSDLRDRGIYEQYF.